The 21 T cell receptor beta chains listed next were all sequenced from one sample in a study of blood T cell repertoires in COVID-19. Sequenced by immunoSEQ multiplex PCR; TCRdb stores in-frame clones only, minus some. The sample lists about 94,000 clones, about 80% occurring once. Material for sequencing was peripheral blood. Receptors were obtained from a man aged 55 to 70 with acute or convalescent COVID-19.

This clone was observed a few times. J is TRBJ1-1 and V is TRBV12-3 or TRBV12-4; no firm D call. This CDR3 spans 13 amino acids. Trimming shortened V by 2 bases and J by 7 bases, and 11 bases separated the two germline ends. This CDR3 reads CASSLQRAGEAFF. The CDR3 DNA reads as TGTGCCAGCAGTTTACAACGGGCGGGTGAAGCTTTCTTT.

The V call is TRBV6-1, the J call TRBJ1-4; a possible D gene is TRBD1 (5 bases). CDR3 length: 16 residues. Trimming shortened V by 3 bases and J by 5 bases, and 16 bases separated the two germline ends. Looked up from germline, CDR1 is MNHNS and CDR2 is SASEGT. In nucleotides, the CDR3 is TGTGCCAGCAGTGACTACAGGAAGTCCCTAAATGAAAAACTGTTTTTT. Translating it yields CASSDYRKSLNEKLFF.

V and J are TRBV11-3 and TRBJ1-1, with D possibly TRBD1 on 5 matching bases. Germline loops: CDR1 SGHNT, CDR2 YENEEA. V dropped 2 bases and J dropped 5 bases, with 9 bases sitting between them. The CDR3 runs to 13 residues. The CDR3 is CASSLRGDTEAFF. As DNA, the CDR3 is TGTGCCAGCAGCTTACGGGGGGATACTGAAGCTTTCTTT.

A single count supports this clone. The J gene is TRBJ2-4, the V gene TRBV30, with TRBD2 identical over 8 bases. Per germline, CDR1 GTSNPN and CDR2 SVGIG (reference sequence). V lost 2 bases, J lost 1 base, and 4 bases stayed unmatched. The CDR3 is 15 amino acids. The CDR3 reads CAWSTGGFAKNIQYF. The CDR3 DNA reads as TGTGCCTGGAGTACGGGGGGGTTCGCCAAAAACATTCAGTACTTC.

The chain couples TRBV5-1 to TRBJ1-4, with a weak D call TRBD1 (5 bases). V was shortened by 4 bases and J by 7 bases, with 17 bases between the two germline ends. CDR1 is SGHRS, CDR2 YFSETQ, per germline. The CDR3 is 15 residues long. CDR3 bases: TGCGCCAGCAGCCCGAGGGAGGGGAAGGGTGAAAAACTGTTTTTT. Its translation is CASSPREGKGEKLFF.

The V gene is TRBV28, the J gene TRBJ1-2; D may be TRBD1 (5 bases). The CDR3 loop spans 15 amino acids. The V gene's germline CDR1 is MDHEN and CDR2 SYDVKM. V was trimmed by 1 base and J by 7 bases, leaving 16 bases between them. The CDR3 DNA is TGTGCCAGCAGTTTATATTCCTATGGCAGGGCTGGCTACACCTTC. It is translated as CASSLYSYGRAGYTF.

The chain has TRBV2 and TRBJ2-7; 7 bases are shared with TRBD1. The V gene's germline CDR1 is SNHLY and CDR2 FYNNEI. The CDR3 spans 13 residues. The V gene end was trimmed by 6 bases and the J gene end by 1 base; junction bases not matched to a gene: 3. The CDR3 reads CASRQGPSYEQYF. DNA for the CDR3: TGTGCCAGCAGACAGGGGCCGTCCTACGAGCAGTACTTC.

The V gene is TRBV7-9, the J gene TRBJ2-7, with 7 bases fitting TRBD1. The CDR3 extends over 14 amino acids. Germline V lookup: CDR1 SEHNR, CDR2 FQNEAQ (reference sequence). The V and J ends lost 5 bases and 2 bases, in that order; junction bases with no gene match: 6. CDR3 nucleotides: TGTGCCAGCAGCAACCGGGACAGAGCCTACGAGCAGTACTTC. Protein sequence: CASSNRDRAYEQYF.

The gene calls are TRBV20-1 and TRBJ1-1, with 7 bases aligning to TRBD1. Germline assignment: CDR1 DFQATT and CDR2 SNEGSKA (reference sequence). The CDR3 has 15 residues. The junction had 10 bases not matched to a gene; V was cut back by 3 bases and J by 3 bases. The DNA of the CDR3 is TGCAGTGCTAGTAGGGACAGCCCTTTTCACACTGAAGCTTTCTTT. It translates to CSASRDSPFHTEAFF.

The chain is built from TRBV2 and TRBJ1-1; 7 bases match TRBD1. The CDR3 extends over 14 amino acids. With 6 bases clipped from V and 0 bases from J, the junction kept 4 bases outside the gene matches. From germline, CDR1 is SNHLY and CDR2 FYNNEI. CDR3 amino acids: CASRPGQMNTEAFF. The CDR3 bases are TGTGCCAGCAGGCCGGGACAGATGAACACTGAAGCTTTCTTT. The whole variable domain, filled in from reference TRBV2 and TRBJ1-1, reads EPEVTQTPSHQVTQMGQEVILRCVPISNHLYFYWYRQILGQKVEFLVSFYNNEISEKSEIFDDQFSVERPDGSNFTLKIRSTKLEDSAMYFCASRPGQMNTEAFFGQGTRLTVV.

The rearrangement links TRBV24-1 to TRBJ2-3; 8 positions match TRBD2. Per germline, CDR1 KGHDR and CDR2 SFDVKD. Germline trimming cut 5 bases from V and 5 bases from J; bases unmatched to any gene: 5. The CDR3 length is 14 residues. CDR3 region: CATSVSGGVDTQYF. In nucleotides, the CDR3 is TGTGCCACCAGTGTAAGCGGGGGCGTAGATACGCAGTATTTT.

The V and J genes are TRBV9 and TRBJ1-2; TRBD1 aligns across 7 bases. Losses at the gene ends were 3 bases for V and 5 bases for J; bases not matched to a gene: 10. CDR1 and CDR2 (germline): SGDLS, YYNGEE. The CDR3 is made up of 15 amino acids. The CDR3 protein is CASSAYDRDSYGYTF. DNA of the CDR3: TGTGCCAGCAGCGCGTATGACAGGGATTCGTATGGCTACACCTTC.

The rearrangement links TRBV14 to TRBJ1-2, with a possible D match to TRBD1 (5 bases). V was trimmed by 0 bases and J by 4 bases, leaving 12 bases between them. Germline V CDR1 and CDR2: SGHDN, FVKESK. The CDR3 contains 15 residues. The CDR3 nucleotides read TGTGCCAGCAGCCAAGAAACAGGCTTATTCTATGGCTACACCTTC. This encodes CASSQETGLFYGYTF. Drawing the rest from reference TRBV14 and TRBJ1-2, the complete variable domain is EAGVTQFPSHSVIEKGQTVTLRCDPISGHDNLYWYRRVMGKEIKFLLHFVKESKQDESGMPNNRFLAERTGGTYSTLKVQPAELEDSGVYFCASSQETGLFYGYTFGSGTRLTVV.

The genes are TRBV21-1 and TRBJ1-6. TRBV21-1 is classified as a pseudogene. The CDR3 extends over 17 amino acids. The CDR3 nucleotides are TGTGCCAGCAGCCCCTACCCGGGGTCCCACGCGGGGTCACCCCTCCACTTT. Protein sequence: CASSPYPGSHAGSPLHF.

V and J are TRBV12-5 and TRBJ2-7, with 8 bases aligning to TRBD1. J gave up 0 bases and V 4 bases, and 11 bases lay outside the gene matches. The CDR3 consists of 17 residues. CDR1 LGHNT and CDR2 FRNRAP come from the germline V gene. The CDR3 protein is CASGSLAGQGVSYEQYF. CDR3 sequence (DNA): TGTGCTAGTGGTTCCCTGGCTGGACAGGGAGTCTCCTACGAGCAGTACTTC.

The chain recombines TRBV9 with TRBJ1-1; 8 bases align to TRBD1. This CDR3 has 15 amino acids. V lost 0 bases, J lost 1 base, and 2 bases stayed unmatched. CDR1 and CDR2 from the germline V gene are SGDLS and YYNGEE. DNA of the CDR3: TGTGCCAGCAGCGTAGACAGGGGGAGGAACACTGAAGCTTTCTTT. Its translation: CASSVDRGRNTEAFF.

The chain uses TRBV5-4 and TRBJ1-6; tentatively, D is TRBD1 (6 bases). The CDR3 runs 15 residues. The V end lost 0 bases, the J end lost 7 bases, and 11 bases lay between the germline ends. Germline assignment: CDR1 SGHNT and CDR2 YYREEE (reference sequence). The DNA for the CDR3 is TGTGCCAGCAGCTTGGAACAGGGTTACAATTCACCCCTCCACTTT. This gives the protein CASSLEQGYNSPLHF.

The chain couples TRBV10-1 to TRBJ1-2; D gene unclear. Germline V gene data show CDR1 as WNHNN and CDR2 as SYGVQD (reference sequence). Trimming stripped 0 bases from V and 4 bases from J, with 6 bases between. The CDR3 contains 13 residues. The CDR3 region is CASSESSGYGYTF. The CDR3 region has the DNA TGCGCCAGCAGTGAGTCCTCAGGCTATGGCTACACCTTC.

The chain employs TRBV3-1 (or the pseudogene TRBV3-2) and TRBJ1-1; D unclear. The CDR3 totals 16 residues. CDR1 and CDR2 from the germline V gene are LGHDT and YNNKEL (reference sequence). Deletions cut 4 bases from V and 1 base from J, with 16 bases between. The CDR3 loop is CASSRRTDYPNTEAFF. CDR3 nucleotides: TGTGCCAGCAGCCGACGGACGGACTACCCGAACACTGAAGCTTTCTTT.

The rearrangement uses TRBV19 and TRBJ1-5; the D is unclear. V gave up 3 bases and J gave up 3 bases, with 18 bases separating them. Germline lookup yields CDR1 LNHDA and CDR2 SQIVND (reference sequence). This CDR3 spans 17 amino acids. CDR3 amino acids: CASSIRPATGYNQPQHF. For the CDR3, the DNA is TGTGCCAGTAGTATCCGGCCAGCGACGGGTTACAATCAGCCCCAGCATTTT.

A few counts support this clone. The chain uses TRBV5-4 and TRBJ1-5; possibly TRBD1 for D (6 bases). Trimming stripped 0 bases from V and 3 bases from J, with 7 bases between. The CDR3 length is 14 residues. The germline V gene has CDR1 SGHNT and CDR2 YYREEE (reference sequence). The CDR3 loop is CASSLDRANQPQHF. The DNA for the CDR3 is TGTGCCAGCAGCTTGGACAGGGCCAATCAGCCCCAGCATTTT.